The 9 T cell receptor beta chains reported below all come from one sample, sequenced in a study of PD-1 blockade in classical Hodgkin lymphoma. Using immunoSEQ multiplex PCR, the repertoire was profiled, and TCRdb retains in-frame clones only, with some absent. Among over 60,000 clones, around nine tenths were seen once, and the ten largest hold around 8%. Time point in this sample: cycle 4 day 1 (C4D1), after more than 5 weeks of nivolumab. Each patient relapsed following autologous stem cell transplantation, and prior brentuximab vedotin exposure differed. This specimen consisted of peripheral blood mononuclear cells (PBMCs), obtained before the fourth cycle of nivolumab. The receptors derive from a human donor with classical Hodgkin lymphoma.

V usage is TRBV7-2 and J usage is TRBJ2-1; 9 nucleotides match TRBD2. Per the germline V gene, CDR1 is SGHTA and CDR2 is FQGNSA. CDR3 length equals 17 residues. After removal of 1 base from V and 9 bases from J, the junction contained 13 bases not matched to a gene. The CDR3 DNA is TGTGCCAGCAGCTTAGTGACGAGCGCGGGGGGGATTACTGAGCAGTTCTTC. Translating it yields CASSLVTSAGGITEQFF. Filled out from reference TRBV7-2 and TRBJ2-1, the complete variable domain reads GAGVSQSPSNKVTEKGKDVELRCDPISGHTALYWYRQSLGQGLEFLIYFQGNSAPDKSGLPSDRFSAERTGGSVSTLTIQRTQQEDSAVYLCASSLVTSAGGITEQFFGPGTRLTVL.

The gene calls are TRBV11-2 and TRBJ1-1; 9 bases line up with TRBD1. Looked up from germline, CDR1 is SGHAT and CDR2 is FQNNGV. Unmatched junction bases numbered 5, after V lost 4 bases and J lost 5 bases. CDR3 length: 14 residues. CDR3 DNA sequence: TGTGCCAGCAGCTCGACAGGGGGGAGGACTGAAGCTTTCTTT. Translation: CASSSTGGRTEAFF.

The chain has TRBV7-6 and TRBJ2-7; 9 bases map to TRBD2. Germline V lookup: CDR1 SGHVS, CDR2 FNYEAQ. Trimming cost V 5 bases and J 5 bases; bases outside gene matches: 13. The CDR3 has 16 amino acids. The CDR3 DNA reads TGTGCCAGCAGCGAATTAGCGGGAGTTAAAAAAGACGAGCAGTACTTC. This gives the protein CASSELAGVKKDEQYF.

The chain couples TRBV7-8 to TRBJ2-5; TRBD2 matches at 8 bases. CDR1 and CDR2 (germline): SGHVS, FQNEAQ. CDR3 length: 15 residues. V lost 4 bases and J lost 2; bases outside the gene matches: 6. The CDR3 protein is CASSSGTSSQETQYF. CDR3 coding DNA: TGTGCCAGCAGCTCAGGGACTAGTTCGCAAGAGACCCAGTACTTC.

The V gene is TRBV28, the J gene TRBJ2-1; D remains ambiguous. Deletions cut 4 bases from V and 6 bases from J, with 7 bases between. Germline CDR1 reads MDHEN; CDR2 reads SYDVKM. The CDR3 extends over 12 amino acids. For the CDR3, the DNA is TGTGCCAGCAGTTCTAGGGTCAATGAGCAGTTCTTC. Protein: CASSSRVNEQFF.

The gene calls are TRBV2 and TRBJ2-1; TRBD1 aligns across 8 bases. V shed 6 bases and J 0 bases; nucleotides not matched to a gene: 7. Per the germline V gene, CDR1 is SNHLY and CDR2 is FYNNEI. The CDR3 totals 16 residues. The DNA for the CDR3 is TGTGCCAGCAGCGGATTACAGGGGGGCTCCTACAATGAGCAGTTCTTC. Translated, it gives CASSGLQGGSYNEQFF.

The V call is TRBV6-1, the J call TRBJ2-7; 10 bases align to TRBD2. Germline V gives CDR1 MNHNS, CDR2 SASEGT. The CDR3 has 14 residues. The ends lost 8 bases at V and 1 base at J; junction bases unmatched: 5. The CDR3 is CASGLAGGSYEQYF. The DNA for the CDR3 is TGTGCCAGCGGTTTAGCGGGGGGTTCCTACGAGCAGTACTTC.

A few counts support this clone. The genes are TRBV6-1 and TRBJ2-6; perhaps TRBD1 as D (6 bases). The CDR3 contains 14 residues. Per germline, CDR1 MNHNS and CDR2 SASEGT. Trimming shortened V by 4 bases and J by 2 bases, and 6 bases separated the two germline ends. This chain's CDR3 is CASSGQAGANVLTF. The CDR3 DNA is TGTGCCAGCAGTGGACAGGCTGGGGCCAACGTCCTGACTTTC.

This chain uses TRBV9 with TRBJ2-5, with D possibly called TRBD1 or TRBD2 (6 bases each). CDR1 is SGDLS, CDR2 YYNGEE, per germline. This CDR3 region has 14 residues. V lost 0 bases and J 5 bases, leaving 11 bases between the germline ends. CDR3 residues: CASSVDRGVETQYF. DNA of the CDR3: TGTGCCAGCAGCGTAGATAGGGGGGTGGAGACCCAGTACTTC. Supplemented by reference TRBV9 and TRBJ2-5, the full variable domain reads DSGVTQTPKHLITATGQRVTLRCSPRSGDLSVYWYQQSLDQGLQFLIQYYNGEERAKGNILERFSAQQFPDLHSELNLSSLELGDSALYFCASSVDRGVETQYFGPGTRLLVL.